The 28 T cell receptor beta chains given below trace back to one sample, sequenced in a study of blood T cell repertoires in COVID-19. Assay: immunoSEQ multiplex PCR; the TCRdb copy retains only in-frame clones and omits some. Counted here are 30,000 to 40,000 clones, 93% occurring once; the ten biggest clones make up about 0.9%. Sequencing used peripheral blood. Receptors were obtained from a male donor with active COVID-19.

This chain connects TRBV5-6 to TRBJ1-1; the D is unclear. CDR1 and CDR2 from the germline V gene are SGHDT and YYEEEE. V was pared by 1 base and J by 5 bases, with 12 bases between. This CDR3 region has 14 residues. CDR3 loop: CASSLTRAATEAFF. The CDR3 DNA reads TGTGCCAGCAGCTTGACGCGGGCGGCTACTGAAGCTTTCTTT.

The chain has TRBV7-2 and TRBJ2-7; TRBD2 might be the D (6 bases). V was shortened by 4 bases and J by 2 bases, with 12 bases between the two germline ends. This CDR3 contains 14 residues. CDR1 and CDR2 from the germline V gene are SGHTA and FQGNSA. CDR3 nucleotide sequence: TGTGCCAGCAGCTCGGGGGTACCCCCCTACGAGCAGTACTTC. This translates into CASSSGVPPYEQYF.

The CDR3 DNA sequence: TGTGCCAGCAGCCGCCGGGGGACGGACACCGGGGAGCTGTTTTTT. Protein: CASSRRGTDTGELFF. The chain combines TRBV5-6 with TRBJ2-2; D possibly corresponds to TRBD2 (6 bases). The CDR3 runs to 15 residues. V lost 4 bases, J lost 3 bases, and 13 bases lay in between. Germline V CDR1 and CDR2: SGHDT, YYEEEE. The whole variable domain, remainder taken from reference TRBV5-6 and TRBJ2-2, is DAGVTQSPTHLIKTRGQQVTLRCSPKSGHDTVSWYQQALGQGPQFIFQYYEEEERQRGNFPDRFSGHQFPNYSSELNVNALLLGDSALYLCASSRRGTDTGELFFGEGSRLTVL.

The gene calls are TRBV6-6 and TRBJ2-7; 9 nucleotides agree with TRBD2. This CDR3 is built from 14 residues. J lost 3 bases, V lost 5 bases, and 5 bases had no gene match. Germline-derived CDR1 and CDR2 are MNHNY and SVGAGI (reference sequence). The CDR3 region is CASSSGGTSYEQYF. The CDR3 DNA reads TGTGCCAGCAGTAGCGGGGGGACAAGCTACGAGCAGTACTTC.

Concerning this clone itself: Other DNA sequences in the sample encode the same CDR3. The chain is built from TRBV20-1 and TRBJ2-1, with D maybe TRBD2 (5 bases). Germline V gene lookup returns CDR1 DFQATT and CDR2 SNEGSKA (reference sequence). This CDR3 has 11 residues. Trimming left V 2 bases short and J 8 bases short, with 7 bases between. CDR3 DNA: TGCAGTGCTAGAAGCGGACATGAGCAGTTCTTC. This sequence encodes CSARSGHEQFF.

The V and J genes are TRBV5-1 and TRBJ1-4; the D is unclear. The CDR3 extends over 13 amino acids. Germline assignment: CDR1 SGHRS and CDR2 YFSETQ. Between the trimmed V and J ends, which lost 0 bases and 6 bases, there was a span of 6 bases. This chain's CDR3 is CASSLGGDEKLFF. The DNA for the CDR3 is TGCGCCAGCAGCTTGGGCGGCGATGAAAAACTGTTTTTT. Supplemented by reference TRBV5-1 and TRBJ1-4, the full variable domain reads KAGVTQTPRYLIKTRGQQVTLSCSPISGHRSVSWYQQTPGQGLQFLFEYFSETQRNKGNFPGRFSGRQFSNSRSEMNVSTLELGDSALYLCASSLGGDEKLFFGSGTQLSVL.

V gene TRBV3-1 (or the pseudogene TRBV3-2) combines with J gene TRBJ1-2; possibly TRBD1 for D (6 bases). CDR1 is LGHDT and CDR2 is YNNKEL in the germline V gene (reference sequence). The CDR3 covers 12 residues. Trimming stripped 6 bases from V and 8 bases from J, with 13 bases between. The CDR3: CASSQGLFGYTF. The CDR3 DNA sequence: TGTGCCAGCAGTCAGGGGTTATTCGGCTACACCTTC.

This chain connects TRBV6-2 or TRBV6-3 to TRBJ1-2, with a tentative D call TRBD1 (6 bases). The CDR3 sequence is 12 residues long. Trimming removed 5 bases at V and 8 bases at J, with 12 bases between. Germline V CDR1 and CDR2: MNHEY, SVGEGT. CDR3 DNA: TGTGCCAGCAGTCTCCAGGGGTCCGGCTACACCTTC. This codes for CASSLQGSGYTF.

The rearrangement joins TRBV6-2 or TRBV6-3 to TRBJ1-1; no definite D call. The CDR3 has 13 residues. V lost 3 bases to trimming and J lost 3 bases, with 8 bases between them. Germline-derived CDR1 and CDR2 are MNHEY and SVGEGT. CDR3 sequence reads: CASSYMRDTEAFF. CDR3 coding DNA: TGTGCCAGCAGTTATATGAGGGACACTGAAGCTTTCTTT.

This chain links TRBV15 with TRBJ2-1, with TRBD1 identical over 12 bases. In germline, CDR1 is LNHNV, CDR2 YYDKDF (reference sequence). After removal of 5 bases from V and 4 bases from J, the junction contained 6 bases not matched to a gene. CDR3 length: 16 residues. CDR3 in amino acids: CATSGGQGARYNEQFF. The DNA of the CDR3 is TGTGCCACCAGCGGGGGACAGGGGGCGAGGTACAATGAGCAGTTCTTC.

As for this clone: Other DNA variants within this sample encode the same CDR3. This chain uses TRBV6-2 or TRBV6-3 with TRBJ1-2, with a possible D match to TRBD1 (5 bases). Between the trimmed V and J ends, which lost 3 bases and 2 bases, there was a span of 7 bases. The CDR3 is 13 residues long. CDR1 MNHEY and CDR2 SVGEGT come from the germline V gene. Written as DNA, the CDR3 is TGTGCCAGCAGTTATAAGGGGAACTATGGCTACACCTTC. As protein: CASSYKGNYGYTF.

The chain links TRBV7-8 to TRBJ1-2, with a weak D call TRBD1 (5 bases). CDR3 size: 15 residues. CDR1 and CDR2 (germline): SGHVS, FQNEAQ. Trimming stripped 6 bases from V and 6 bases from J, with 20 bases between. The CDR3 protein is CASRLLIAGYDGYTF. Here the CDR3 DNA reads TGTGCCAGCAGGTTACTTATTGCAGGGTATGATGGCTACACCTTC.

The J gene is TRBJ1-1, the V gene TRBV5-4; 9 bases match TRBD1. This CDR3 contains 15 residues. V shed 4 bases and J 0 bases; nucleotides not matched to a gene: 4. CDR1 is SGHNT and CDR2 is YYREEE in the germline V gene (reference sequence). The CDR3: CASSPRTGVNTEAFF. CDR3 nucleotides: TGTGCCAGCAGCCCTAGGACAGGGGTGAACACTGAAGCTTTCTTT.

The chain employs TRBV6-2 or TRBV6-3 and TRBJ1-5, with 8 bases aligning to TRBD1. V shed 5 bases, J shed 0 bases, and the junction held 9 bases outside the gene matches. This CDR3 has 17 residues. Germline lookup yields CDR1 MNHEY and CDR2 SVGEGT. The CDR3 bases are TGTGCCAGCAGTAAGAGAACAGGGGGTTATAGCAATCAGCCCCAGCATTTT. As protein: CASSKRTGGYSNQPQHF.

The rearrangement joins TRBV30 to TRBJ1-4; maybe TRBD1 (5 bases). This CDR3 is 11 amino acids long. V was pared by 1 base and J by 9 bases, with 6 bases between. Germline loops: CDR1 GTSNPN, CDR2 SVGIG (reference sequence). The CDR3 region is CAWSEGQKLFF. The CDR3 DNA is TGTGCCTGGAGTGAGGGGCAAAAACTGTTTTTT.

V gene TRBV5-4 combines with J gene TRBJ2-7; a possible D gene is TRBD1 (6 bases). The CDR3 covers 15 residues. CDR1 is SGHNT, CDR2 YYREEE, per germline (reference sequence). Between the trimmed V and J ends, which lost 0 bases and 5 bases, there was a span of 15 bases. The CDR3 nucleotides read TGTGCCAGCAGCTTGGCCGGAGCCAGGGGCCACGAGCAGTACTTC. Encoded protein: CASSLAGARGHEQYF. Drawing the rest from reference TRBV5-4 and TRBJ2-7, the complete variable domain is ETGVTQSPTHLIKTRGQQVTLRCSSQSGHNTVSWYQQALGQGPQFIFQYYREEENGRGNFPPRFSGLQFPNYSSELNVNALELDDSALYLCASSLAGARGHEQYFGPGTRLTVT.

This rearrangement joins TRBV4-2 to TRBJ1-5; D remains unclear. Germline assignment: CDR1 LGHNA and CDR2 YNFKEQ. The CDR3 is 14 amino acids. Trimming left V 3 bases short and J 2 bases short, with 8 bases between. The CDR3 sequence: CASSHGLGNQPQHF. CDR3 sequence (DNA): TGTGCCAGCAGCCATGGCCTTGGCAATCAGCCCCAGCATTTT.

The chain recombines TRBV2 with TRBJ1-5; maybe TRBD1 (5 bases). Trimming left V 4 bases short and J 2 bases short, with 15 bases between. The CDR3 totals 16 residues. Germline CDR1 reads SNHLY; CDR2 reads FYNNEI. The CDR3 DNA follows: TGTGCCAGCAGTGTACTTGGGGGGATGGGCAATCAGCCCCAGCATTTT. It encodes CASSVLGGMGNQPQHF.

The V gene is TRBV6-5, the J gene TRBJ1-2, with D perhaps matching TRBD1 (5 bases). Trimming took off 9 bases at V and 5 bases at J, with 16 bases between the two ends. Per the germline V gene, CDR1 is MNHEY and CDR2 is SVGAGI. The CDR3 loop spans 13 amino acids. For the CDR3, the DNA is TGTGCCAGTCGGGCAGGGCCCTTTTATGGCTACACCTTC. This translates into CASRAGPFYGYTF.

The chain combines TRBV10-1 with TRBJ2-2, with a weak D call TRBD2 (5 bases). The CDR3 covers 16 residues. V was cut by 3 bases and J by 0 bases, with 11 bases left in between. The germline V gene encodes CDR1 WNHNN and CDR2 SYGVQD (reference sequence). The CDR3 spells CASSDLRDTNTGELFF. The CDR3 DNA is TGCGCCAGCAGTGATCTCCGGGATACGAACACCGGGGAGCTGTTTTTT.

V usage is TRBV7-9 and J usage is TRBJ2-5; no clear D gene. CDR3 length: 13 residues. From germline, CDR1 is SEHNR and CDR2 FQNEAQ (reference sequence). V was pared by 5 bases and J by 7 bases, with 14 bases between. CDR3 in amino acids: CASSPLLGGTQYF. The CDR3 nucleotides are TGTGCCAGCAGCCCCCTCCTAGGCGGGACCCAGTACTTC.

The V call is TRBV30, the J call TRBJ2-5, with TRBD2 matching 7 bases. CDR1 GTSNPN and CDR2 SVGIG come from the germline V gene (reference sequence). Trimming took 1 base from V and 2 from J; bases not matched to a gene: 13. The CDR3 contains 17 residues. The CDR3 spells CAWSEFRAGSSQETQYF. CDR3 nucleotide sequence: TGTGCCTGGAGTGAATTCAGAGCGGGGTCGTCTCAAGAGACCCAGTACTTC.

This chain connects TRBV6-5 to TRBJ1-1, with D possibly matching TRBD1 (5 bases). The CDR3 consists of 15 residues. The germline V gene has CDR1 MNHEY and CDR2 SVGAGI. With 0 bases removed from V and 4 bases from J, the gap between germline ends came to 12 bases. CDR3 in amino acids: CASSYSRSGGTEAFF. CDR3 nucleotides: TGTGCCAGCAGTTACTCTAGGTCGGGGGGCACTGAAGCTTTCTTT.

This chain uses TRBV7-2 with TRBJ1-2, with 9 bases matching TRBD1. CDR1 is SGHTA and CDR2 is FQGNSA in the germline V gene. V trimming: 0 bases; J trimming: 8 bases; junction bases outside the gene matches: 10. The CDR3 consists of 16 residues. The CDR3 sequence: CASSLAPGQGRGGYTF. Here the CDR3 DNA reads TGTGCCAGCAGCTTAGCCCCGGGACAGGGAAGGGGCGGCTACACCTTC.

The V call is TRBV3-1 (or the pseudogene TRBV3-2), the J call TRBJ2-2; 8 bases map to TRBD1. This CDR3 has 16 residues. Per the germline V gene, CDR1 is LGHDT and CDR2 is YNNKEL (reference sequence). With V trimmed by 1 base and J by 1 base, 2 bases remained unmatched. The CDR3 loop is CASSQGTGRNTGELFF. The CDR3 DNA sequence: TGTGCCAGCAGCCAAGGGACAGGGAGGAACACCGGGGAGCTGTTTTTT.

This chain joins TRBV5-4 and TRBJ1-1; possibly TRBD1 for D (5 bases). There are 16 residues in the CDR3. Germline V gene lookup returns CDR1 SGHNT and CDR2 YYREEE (reference sequence). Trimming left V 0 bases short and J 1 base short, with 13 bases between. Written as DNA, the CDR3 is TGTGCCAGCAGCTTGGAAGGGGCACAGAAGAACACTGAAGCTTTCTTT. This sequence encodes CASSLEGAQKNTEAFF.

V is TRBV18 and J is TRBJ1-2, with D tentatively TRBD1 (5 bases). V lost 3 bases and J 8 bases, leaving 10 bases between the germline ends. The CDR3 extends over 12 amino acids. Germline CDR1 KGHSH, CDR2 LQKENI. In nucleotides, the CDR3 is TGTGCCAGCTCACCGACGCAGGGCGGCTACACCTTC. Translated: CASSPTQGGYTF.

The chain recombines TRBV18 with TRBJ1-4; D is undetermined. V dropped 0 bases and J dropped 0 bases, with 5 bases sitting between them. CDR3 length: 15 amino acids. Per germline, CDR1 KGHSH and CDR2 LQKENI. CDR3 residues: CASSPPAATNEKLFF. CDR3 nucleotides: TGTGCCAGCTCACCACCGGCTGCAACTAATGAAAAACTGTTTTTT.